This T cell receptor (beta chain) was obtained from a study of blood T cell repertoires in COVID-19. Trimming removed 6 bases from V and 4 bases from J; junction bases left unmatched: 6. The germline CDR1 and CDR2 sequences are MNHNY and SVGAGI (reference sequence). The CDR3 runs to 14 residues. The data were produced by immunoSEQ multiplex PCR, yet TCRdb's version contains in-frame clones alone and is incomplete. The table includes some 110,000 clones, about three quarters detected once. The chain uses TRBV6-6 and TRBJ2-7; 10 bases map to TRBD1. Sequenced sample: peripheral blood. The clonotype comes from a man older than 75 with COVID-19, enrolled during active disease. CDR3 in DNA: TGTGCCAGCAGCCTGACAGGGGGCAATTACGAGCAGTACTTC. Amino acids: CASSLTGGNYEQYF.